The clone carrying this T cell receptor (beta chain) was observed a handful of times. The antigen is undetermined. V was shortened by 3 bases and J by 8 bases, with 16 bases between the two germline ends. From germline, CDR1 is KGHSH and CDR2 LQKENI. The CDR3 spans 14 residues. This record belongs to a study of molecular identifiers for immune sequencing clone quantification. Findings and caveats of the study: Detection of one spiked Jurkat cell's TCR RNA reportedly worked in some 980,000 naive cells.

Using 10%, 30% or 50% RNA, naive CD8 libraries were derived from around 20,000 to 1,000,000 sorted cells. Based on a CD8+CD4-CCR7+CD45RA+ profile, naive CD8 T cells were sorted. It was with previously described methods and listed TCR primers that bulk TCR libraries were made. Each CDR3 protein gets one entry after TCRdb re-called the PCR reads with MiXCR. The table records under 600,000 distinct CDR3 sequences, over 20% of them present only once. Sequenced material: naive CD8+ T cells from blood, with Jurkat cell RNA spiked in. Subset in this sample: FACS-sorted CD8+CD4-CCR7+CD45RA+ naive T cells. This receptor was obtained from a human donor in good health. Some libraries in this study had Jurkat cell RNA spiked in. This sequence joins TRBV18 and TRBJ1-1; D unresolved. The CDR3 is CASSPEAPTLEAFF. The CDR3, as DNA: TGTGCCAGCTCACCGGAGGCACCGACACTGGAAGCTTTCTTT.